These T cell receptor beta chains were read from a single sample in a study of PD-L1 blockade in urothelial cancer. Repertoires were generated with immunoSEQ multiplex PCR, while TCRdb's copy carries only in-frame clones and drops some. The sample carries roughly 74,000 clones, 87% recorded once. Here the sequenced sample was PBMCs, taken around atezolizumab (anti-PD-L1) treatment. The receptors were gathered from a woman in her 70s with urothelial cancer. Both conserved end residues are trimmed from each CDR3. D genes are given only for firm matches. Some rows mark clone size as missing; the rest say once, few, many or name a class of expanded clone.

size | V | D | CDR3
NA | TRBV5-1 | NA | ASSYRTGRARYEQY
NA | TRBV6-6 | NA | ASSYSHRNYEQY
few | TRBV5-4 | TRBD1 | ASSSGQGSSYEQY
NA | TRBV5-1 | TRBD1 | ASSLVAGGFQETQY
NA | TRBV30 | TRBD2 | AWKAGGSYNEQF
once | TRBV19 | TRBD1 | ASSIGTGFYQPQH
NA | TRBV10-1 | NA | ASSESAGSSYNEQF
once | TRBV7-9 | NA | ASSLVSSSVYEQY
NA | TRBV10-2 | NA | ASRGPGDEKLF
NA | TRBV7-8 | TRBD2 | ASSPRGGSLRTDTQY
NA | TRBV5-4 | NA | ASSFDIYNEQF
NA | TRBV10-3 | NA | AISVGGGETQY
NA | TRBV11-2 | NA | ASSSLTRDTFSYNEQF
NA | TRBV1 | NA | TSSLGGYEQY
once | TRBV28 | NA | ASSNSDYGYT
few | TRBV5-4 | NA | ASSLDVGVYEQY